These 21 T cell receptor beta chains were sequenced from one sample in a study of cytomegalovirus exposure and HLA in healthy donors. The PCR used 60 Vbeta and 13 Jbeta primers. This table comes from immunoSEQ multiplex PCR, and its TCRdb copy is limited to in-frame clones, with some not included. The data show roughly 120,000 clones, 75% to 85% seen once. Sequencing used PBMCs. These receptors originate from a man between 45 and 60 years old in good health and CMV-seronegative.

The chain recombines TRBV4-1 with TRBJ1-5; 7 bases line up with TRBD1. CDR1 is MGHRA, CDR2 YSYEKL, per germline. Unmatched junction bases numbered 8, after V lost 2 bases and J lost 7 bases. There are 15 residues in the CDR3. CDR3 nucleotides: TGCGCCAGCAGCCAATTAGACAGGGTCCGGCAGCCCCAGCATTTT. Protein: CASSQLDRVRQPQHF.

The chain combines TRBV4-1 with TRBJ1-1, with D uncertain. The CDR3 is 14 residues long. Germline lookup yields CDR1 MGHRA and CDR2 YSYEKL. Trimming removed 2 bases from V and 1 base from J, with 8 bases in between. In nucleotides, the CDR3 is TGCGCCAGCAGCCAACAACCCGGGAACACTGAAGCTTTCTTT. Residues: CASSQQPGNTEAFF.

The V call is TRBV7-2, the J call TRBJ1-2; possible D gene TRBD1, 6 bases. V was trimmed by 1 base and J by 4 bases, leaving 13 bases between them. The CDR3 runs 15 residues. In germline, CDR1 is SGHTA, CDR2 FQGNSA. In DNA form, the CDR3 reads TGTGCCAGCAGCTTAGGGGGGAGGGGGGTCTATGGCTACACCTTC. Protein: CASSLGGRGVYGYTF. The whole variable domain, remainder taken from reference TRBV7-2 and TRBJ1-2, is GAGVSQSPSNKVTEKGKDVELRCDPISGHTALYWYRQSLGQGLEFLIYFQGNSAPDKSGLPSDRFSAERTGGSVSTLTIQRTQQEDSAVYLCASSLGGRGVYGYTFGSGTRLTVV.

This clone was counted only a few times. CDR3 residues: CASRGAEFPNEQYF. Here the CDR3 DNA reads TGTGCCAGCAGGGGGGCAGAGTTCCCCAACGAGCAGTACTTC. The chain uses TRBV6-5 and TRBJ2-7; the D gene is possibly TRBD1 (6 bases). Trimming cost V 6 bases and J 5 bases, with 17 bases left between them. The germline V gene has CDR1 MNHEY and CDR2 SVGAGI. The CDR3 is made up of 14 amino acids.

This clone occurred once. This sequence joins TRBV9 and TRBJ1-1; D is possibly TRBD1 (6 bases). V was cut by 3 bases and J by 3 bases, with 9 bases left in between. The germline V gene encodes CDR1 SGDLS and CDR2 YYNGEE. The CDR3 sequence is 13 residues long. CDR3 in amino acids: CASSDTGYTEAFF. CDR3 in DNA: TGTGCCAGCAGCGACACAGGGTACACTGAAGCTTTCTTT.

The V call is TRBV5-6, the J call TRBJ1-3; the D is unclear. The CDR3 contains 15 residues. Germline V gene sequence: CDR1 SGHDT, CDR2 YYEEEE. Trimming shortened V by 4 bases and J by 0 bases, and 11 bases separated the two germline ends. This chain's CDR3 is CASSPTPDSGNTIYF. CDR3 sequence (DNA): TGTGCCAGCAGCCCGACACCAGACTCTGGAAACACCATATATTTT.

The rearrangement uses TRBV9 and TRBJ1-3; D may be TRBD1 (6 bases). Trimming stripped 0 bases from V and 3 bases from J, with 16 bases between. The germline V gene has CDR1 SGDLS and CDR2 YYNGEE. The CDR3 sequence is 17 residues long. Here the CDR3 DNA reads TGTGCCAGCAGCGTAGCTCCGACAGGAGTAAATGGAAACACCATATATTTT. Protein: CASSVAPTGVNGNTIYF.

This clone was counted between two and nine times. The chain couples TRBV29-1 to TRBJ2-7; 8 bases align to TRBD2. CDR3 length: 13 amino acids. Trimming at V came to 6 bases and at J to 6 bases, leaving 10 bases not matched to a gene. The germline V gene has CDR1 SQVTM and CDR2 ANQGSEA. The CDR3 here is CSVTPGLDLEQYV. The CDR3 nucleotides read TGCAGCGTCACACCGGGACTAGATCTCGAGCAGTACGTC.

The chain couples TRBV19 to TRBJ2-5; TRBD1 matches at 7 bases. The V gene's germline CDR1 is LNHDA and CDR2 SQIVND (reference sequence). This CDR3 contains 14 residues. The V segment lost 2 bases and the J segment 2 bases; nucleotides outside the gene matches: 2. CDR3 sequence reads: CASSIRDSQETQYF. The CDR3 DNA is TGTGCCAGTAGTATACGGGACAGTCAAGAGACCCAGTACTTC.

V and J are TRBV5-8 and TRBJ2-3; D not certain. Germline CDR1 and CDR2: SGHTS and YDEGEE. Trimming removed 2 bases from V and 9 bases from J, with 13 bases in between. This CDR3 spans 13 amino acids. The CDR3 DNA sequence: TGTGCCAGCAGCTTCGATCCCGCGCCGACGCAGTATTTT. Amino acid sequence: CASSFDPAPTQYF.

This chain connects TRBV7-6 to TRBJ2-6; D remains ambiguous. The CDR3 spans 15 residues. The V and J ends lost 1 base and 2 bases respectively, with 6 bases between them. CDR1 and CDR2 from the germline V gene are SGHVS and FNYEAQ. CDR3 in amino acids: CASSLGQAGANVLTF. For the CDR3, the DNA is TGTGCCAGCAGCTTAGGGCAGGCTGGGGCCAACGTCCTGACTTTC.

V usage is TRBV7-2 and J usage is TRBJ1-4, with TRBD1 identical over 7 bases. Germline trimming cut 4 bases from V and 4 bases from J; bases unmatched to any gene: 6. The CDR3 runs 15 residues. The germline gives CDR1 SGHTA, CDR2 FQGNSA. DNA for the CDR3: TGTGCCAGCAGCTGGGGGAACAGGGGTAATGAAAAACTGTTTTTT. Encoded protein: CASSWGNRGNEKLFF.

In this sample, this clone turned up once. The V gene is TRBV5-1, the J gene TRBJ2-7; the match to TRBD1 covers 8 bases. V dropped 3 bases and J dropped 2; count of bases not matched to a gene: 10. Germline V CDR1 and CDR2: SGHRS, YFSETQ. The CDR3 has 16 amino acids. DNA for the CDR3: TGCGCCAGCAGCTGGCCCCGACAGGGGATCACCTACGAGCAGTACTTC. It translates to CASSWPRQGITYEQYF.

The genes are TRBV25-1 and TRBJ2-7; D remains ambiguous. The germline V and J ends were trimmed by 0 bases and 3 bases, with 9 bases remaining between them. CDR1 is MGHDK and CDR2 is SYGVNS in the germline V gene. The CDR3 covers 14 residues. The CDR3: CASSEYGALYEQYF. CDR3 sequence (DNA): TGTGCCAGCAGTGAATATGGAGCGCTCTACGAGCAGTACTTC.

V usage is TRBV6-1 and J usage is TRBJ1-5, with 7 positions matching TRBD1. With 5 bases clipped from V and 0 bases from J, the junction kept 1 base outside the gene matches. Germline CDR1 and CDR2: MNHNS and SASEGT. CDR3 length: 14 residues. CDR3 nucleotide sequence: TGTGCCAGCAGTCAGGGGGATAGCAATCAGCCCCAGCATTTT. It specifies CASSQGDSNQPQHF.

V is TRBV6-5 and J is TRBJ1-3; no clear D. The CDR3 length is 15 residues. Germline V CDR1 and CDR2: MNHEY, SVGAGI. Trimming took off 8 bases at V and 0 bases at J, with 14 bases between the two ends. DNA of the CDR3: TGTGCCAGCGTCCCTGACAATAACTCTGGAAACACCATATATTTT. The encoded protein is CASVPDNNSGNTIYF.

The chain joins TRBV7-2 to TRBJ1-4; the D gene is possibly TRBD1 (5 bases). CDR3 size: 14 residues. Germline assignment: CDR1 SGHTA and CDR2 FQGNSA. V lost 5 bases and J lost 6, with 13 bases in between. In nucleotides, the CDR3 is TGTGCCAGCAGCCCAGCGGCGGGGGATGAAAAACTGTTTTTT. It codes for CASSPAAGDEKLFF.

The chain has TRBV2 and TRBJ2-1, with 7 nucleotides matching TRBD2. Germline V CDR1 and CDR2: SNHLY, FYNNEI. This CDR3 has 12 amino acids. After removal of 8 bases from V and 7 bases from J, the junction contained 5 bases not matched to a gene. DNA for the CDR3: TGTGCCAGCCAGACTAGCTTAAATGAGCAGTTCTTC. Translated: CASQTSLNEQFF. The full variable domain, completed using reference TRBV2 and TRBJ2-1, is EPEVTQTPSHQVTQMGQEVILRCVPISNHLYFYWYRQILGQKVEFLVSFYNNEISEKSEIFDDQFSVERPDGSNFTLKIRSTKLEDSAMYFCASQTSLNEQFFGPGTRLTVL.

The rearrangement uses TRBV6-5 and TRBJ1-1; D gene uncertain. The V gene's germline CDR1 is MNHEY and CDR2 SVGAGI. Trimming cost V 6 bases and J 5 bases, with 16 bases left between them. This CDR3 spans 14 amino acids. In nucleotides, the CDR3 is TGTGCCAGCAGCCCCGGCGGGGTGCAGACTGAAGCTTTCTTT. It yields the protein CASSPGGVQTEAFF.

This clone has a handful of counts. This sequence joins TRBV7-8 and TRBJ1-4; D call uncertain. CDR1 and CDR2 from the germline V gene are SGHVS and FQNEAQ. CDR3 length: 12 amino acids. V was cut by 4 bases and J by 5 bases, with 5 bases left in between. The DNA of the CDR3 is TGTGCCAGCAGCTCCCCGAATGAAAAACTGTTTTTT. It encodes CASSSPNEKLFF.

Details on this clone: The junction and the germline gene differ at one end; a read error may be behind it. The genes are TRBV7-9 and TRBJ1-1, with D uncertain. The germline V gene has CDR1 SEHNR and CDR2 FQNEAQ (reference sequence). The CDR3 is made up of 14 amino acids. The CDR3 nucleotides are TGTGCCAGCAGCTTTAGCGGTTTATATTCTGAGGCTTTCTTT. Translating it yields CASSFSGLYSEAFF.